This record looks at one T cell receptor (beta chain) sequence and its context. TCRdb re-analysed the RT-PCR reads in MiXCR, keeping a single row per CDR3 protein. The sample carries roughly 520,000 distinct CDR3 sequences, around 25% recorded once. This sample is drawn from a study of response to subunit inactivated influenza vaccine. Trimming at V came to 2 bases and at J to 3 bases, leaving 15 bases not matched to a gene. Germline V gene sequence: CDR1 MDHEN, CDR2 SYDVKM. The CDR3 spans 20 residues. This sequence was found in a man in his fifties or sixties who received an inactivated influenza vaccine. The V gene is TRBV28, the J gene TRBJ2-7, with 14 positions matching TRBD2. The starting material was CD4+ T cells sorted from PBMCs, obtained more than 4 days after vaccination. The CDR3 region is CASSLTNTGLAGGRIYEQYF. Here the CDR3 DNA reads TGTGCCAGCAGTTTAACAAATACCGGACTAGCGGGAGGAAGAATCTACGAGCAGTACTTC.